This note documents a single TCR beta chain sequence. The antigen remains unidentified. The table came from immunoSEQ multiplex PCR; TCRdb's copy has only in-frame clones and leaves some out. The table includes about 68,000 clones, around two thirds detected once. This sample was included in a study of cytotoxic CD8 clonotypes in ibrutinib-treated CLL. As for the study in general: Once treatment had gone on for a median of around eleven months, range 6 to 36, response samples were drawn. Findings and limits, study-wide: At baseline, clonality was higher than in age-matched healthy donors and correlated with CD8+ counts. The clonality rise at ibrutinib response reflected private clonotype expansion.

This clonotype was obtained from a human donor with chronic lymphocytic leukemia. The sample here was PBMCs, taken after 12 months of ibrutinib treatment.

CDR3 DNA: TGTGCCAGCAGTGAGGGCAGCACGGGTAATTCACCCCTCCACTTT. Translating it yields CASSEGSTGNSPLHF. The chain recombines TRBV6-4 with TRBJ1-6; no clear D. Germline V gene data show CDR1 as MRHNA and CDR2 as SNTAGT. The V gene lost 3 bases and the J gene lost 6 bases, with 12 bases spanning the gap. The CDR3 spans 15 residues.